The subject of this entry is one T cell receptor beta chain. This sample stems from a study of blood T cell repertoires in COVID-19. The germline V gene encodes CDR1 SGHNT and CDR2 YYREEE (reference sequence). J lost 3 bases, V lost 3 bases, and 7 bases had no gene match. The CDR3 consists of 15 residues. Assay used: immunoSEQ multiplex PCR; TCRdb lists only in-frame clones, some missing. This sample has approximately 310,000 clones, with 75% to 90% found just once. This receptor was identified in a man in his sixties who had recovered from COVID-19. Sequences were obtained from PBMCs or T cells enriched from blood (not recorded which). The rearrangement links TRBV5-4 to TRBJ1-1; 8 nucleotides align to TRBD1. The CDR3 region has the DNA TGTGCCAGCAGCTCCCGGGTACAGGGGGACACTGAAGCTTTCTTT. Translation: CASSSRVQGDTEAFF.